This TCR beta chain was documented in a study of blood T cell repertoires in COVID-19. Turning to the study itself: Samples representing acute and convalescent COVID-19 were sourced from the United States, Italy and Spain.

Individuals drawn from some 25 US areas were roughly 18 to 95 years old. Cohort assignment relied on participant-reported clinical history. Each recovered donor of Cohort 3 presented with two negative PCRs, clearance, or symptom resolution. This clone was observed once. TCRdb keeps only in-frame clones here, not all; method: immunoSEQ multiplex PCR. The repertoire has 200,000 to 250,000 clones, roughly 84% of them found once; the top ten carry approximately 6.2%. This TCR came from a woman aged 40 to 49 who had recovered from COVID-19. Sequenced sample: PBMCs or T cells enriched from blood (not recorded which).

Here the CDR3 DNA reads TGTGCCAGCAGCCAAGAAGGGCTGGGGCGGGAGGGCCTGGGATCTGAGACCCAGTACTTC. Translating gives CASSQEGLGREGLGSETQYF. This chain joins TRBV14 and TRBJ2-5; 9 positions agree with TRBD2. Germline V gene sequence: CDR1 SGHDN, CDR2 FVKESK. This CDR3 has 20 amino acids. V lost 0 bases and J lost 5; bases outside the gene matches: 19.